This T cell receptor (beta chain) emerged from a study of blood T cell repertoires in COVID-19. The wider study: Both acute and convalescent COVID-19 samples were obtained from the United States, Italy and Spain. Nucleic acid was either cDNA or gDNA, and it came from T cells, B-cell-depleted T cells, or PBMCs.

In the original analysis: Reference gene primer amplification gave nucleated cell count estimates. Sequencing used immunoSEQ multiplex PCR; TCRdb keeps in-frame clones, though not all of them. That table gives V, J and clone size, and the DNA gave D and trimming. The data show about 100,000 clones, with about 89% seen just once and roughly 0.88% held by the top ten. The sample holds a few counts of this clone. CDR3 length: 16 amino acids. Between the trimmed V and J ends, which lost 4 bases and 2 bases, there was a span of 15 bases. The V gene's germline CDR1 is LGHDT and CDR2 YNNKEL (reference sequence).

This clonotype originated in a man aged 60 to 75 with acute or convalescent COVID-19. Sequenced input: peripheral blood. The chain joins TRBV3-1 (or the pseudogene TRBV3-2) to TRBJ2-1, with D tentatively TRBD2 (5 bases). The CDR3 here is CASSRRPTGTYNEQFF. In DNA form, the CDR3 reads TGTGCCAGCAGCCGCCGTCCGACGGGAACCTACAATGAGCAGTTCTTC.